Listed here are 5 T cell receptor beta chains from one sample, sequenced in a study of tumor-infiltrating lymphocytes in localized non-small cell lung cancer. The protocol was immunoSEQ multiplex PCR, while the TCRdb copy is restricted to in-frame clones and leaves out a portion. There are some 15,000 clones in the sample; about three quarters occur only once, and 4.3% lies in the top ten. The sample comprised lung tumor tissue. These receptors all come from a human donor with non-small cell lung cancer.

The CDR3 DNA reads as TGTGCCAGTAGCGGGTGGGAGGATCAGCCCCAGCATTTT. Amino acids: CASSGWEDQPQHF. This chain links TRBV19 with TRBJ1-5; unclear D gene. Germline lookup yields CDR1 LNHDA and CDR2 SQIVND (reference sequence). Trimming pared 6 bases from V and 5 bases from J, leaving 11 bases between. The CDR3 runs 13 residues.

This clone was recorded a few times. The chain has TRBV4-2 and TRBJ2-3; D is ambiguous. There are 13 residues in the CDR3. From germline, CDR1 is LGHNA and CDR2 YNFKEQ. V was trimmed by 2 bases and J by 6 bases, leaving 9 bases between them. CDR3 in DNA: TGTGCCAGCAGCCAAATGTCCGGGGATACGCAGTATTTT. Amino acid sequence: CASSQMSGDTQYF.

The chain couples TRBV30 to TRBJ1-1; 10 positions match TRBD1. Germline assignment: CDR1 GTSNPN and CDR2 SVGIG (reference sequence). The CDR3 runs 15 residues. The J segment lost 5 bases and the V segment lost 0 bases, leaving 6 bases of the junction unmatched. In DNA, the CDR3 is TGTGCCTGGAGTGTCATAGGACAGGGGGATACTGAAGCTTTCTTT. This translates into CAWSVIGQGDTEAFF.

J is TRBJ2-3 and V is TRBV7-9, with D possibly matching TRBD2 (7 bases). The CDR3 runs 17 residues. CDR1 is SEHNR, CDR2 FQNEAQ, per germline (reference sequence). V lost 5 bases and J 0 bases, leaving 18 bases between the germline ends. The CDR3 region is CASSLTEGGTSTDTQYF. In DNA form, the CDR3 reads TGTGCCAGCAGCCTGACTGAGGGGGGGACCAGCACAGATACGCAGTATTTT.

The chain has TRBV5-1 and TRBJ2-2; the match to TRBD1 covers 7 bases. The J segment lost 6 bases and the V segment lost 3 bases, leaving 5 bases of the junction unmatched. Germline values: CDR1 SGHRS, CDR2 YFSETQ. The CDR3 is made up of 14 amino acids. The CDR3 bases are TGCGCCAGCAGCTCGGGACAGCTGGCCGGGGAGCTGTTTTTT. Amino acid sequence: CASSSGQLAGELFF.